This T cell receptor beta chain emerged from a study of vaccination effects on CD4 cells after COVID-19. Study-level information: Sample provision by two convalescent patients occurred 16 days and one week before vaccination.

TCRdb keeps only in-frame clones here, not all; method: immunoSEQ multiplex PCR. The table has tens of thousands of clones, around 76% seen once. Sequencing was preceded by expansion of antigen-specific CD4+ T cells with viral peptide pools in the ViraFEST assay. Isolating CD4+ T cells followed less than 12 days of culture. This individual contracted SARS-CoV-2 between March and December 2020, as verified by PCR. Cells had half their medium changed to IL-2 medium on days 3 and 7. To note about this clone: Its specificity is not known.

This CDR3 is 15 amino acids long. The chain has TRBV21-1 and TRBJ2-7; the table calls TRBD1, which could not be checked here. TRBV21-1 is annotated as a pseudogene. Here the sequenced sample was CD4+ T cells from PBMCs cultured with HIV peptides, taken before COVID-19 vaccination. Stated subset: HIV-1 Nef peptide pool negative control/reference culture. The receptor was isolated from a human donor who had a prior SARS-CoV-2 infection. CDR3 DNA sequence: TGTGCCAGCAGCTCGTGGGGCCTGAGCTCCTACGAGCAGTACTTC. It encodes CASSSWGLSSYEQYF.